Below, 14 T cell receptor beta chains from the same sample are listed, as sequenced in a study of PD-1 blockade in classical Hodgkin lymphoma. Data came from immunoSEQ multiplex PCR; TCRdb stores just in-frame clones and leaves some out. The repertoire holds 41,000 or so clones, approximately 71% seen once, with approximately 2.5% in the top ten. The time point: cycle 4 day 1 (C4D1), after five to seven weeks of nivolumab. Brentuximab vedotin exposure varied among the patients, all of whom had relapsed after autologous stem cell transplantation. The sample here was peripheral blood mononuclear cells (PBMCs), taken before the fourth cycle of nivolumab. These receptors all stem from a human donor with classical Hodgkin lymphoma.

The chain employs TRBV7-6 and TRBJ2-5; no clear D. V gave up 1 base and J gave up 5 bases, with 11 bases separating them. The CDR3 is 14 amino acids. Germline lookup yields CDR1 SGHVS and CDR2 FNYEAQ. CDR3 in DNA: TGTGCCAGCAGCTTAGACCCCGAGGAGGAGACCCAGTACTTC. Its translation is CASSLDPEEETQYF.

The chain couples TRBV7-2 to TRBJ2-7; D remains ambiguous. Germline CDR1 reads SGHTA; CDR2 reads FQGNSA. V lost 1 base to trimming and J lost 5 bases, with 15 bases between them. The CDR3 runs to 15 residues. CDR3 loop: CASSLGGQKTDEQYF. As DNA, the CDR3 is TGTGCCAGCAGCTTAGGAGGCCAGAAAACCGACGAGCAGTACTTC. The variable domain in full, with the rest retrieved from reference TRBV7-2 and TRBJ2-7, is GAGVSQSPSNKVTEKGKDVELRCDPISGHTALYWYRQSLGQGLEFLIYFQGNSAPDKSGLPSDRFSAERTGGSVSTLTIQRTQQEDSAVYLCASSLGGQKTDEQYFGPGTRLTVT.

The genes are TRBV30 and TRBJ1-4; weak D call: TRBD1 (5 bases). This CDR3 comprises 13 residues. Trimming took 0 bases from V and 10 from J, leaving 12 bases between them. Germline V lookup: CDR1 GTSNPN, CDR2 SVGIG (reference sequence). The CDR3 loop is CAWSVSGTGKLFF. The DNA for the CDR3 is TGTGCCTGGAGTGTGTCGGGGACGGGAAAACTGTTTTTT.

The chain has TRBV27 and TRBJ1-2, with D perhaps TRBD1 (5 bases). Germline V lookup: CDR1 MNHEY, CDR2 SMNVEV (reference sequence). The V end was cut by 2 bases, the J end by 6 bases, with 10 bases between. This CDR3 comprises 13 residues. In DNA, the CDR3 is TGTGCCAGCAGTTTAATCGGGGGAAATGGCTACACCTTC. Protein: CASSLIGGNGYTF.

In this sample, this clone turned up a few times. V gene TRBV7-2 combines with J gene TRBJ1-6, with D perhaps matching TRBD1 (5 bases). CDR3 length: 12 amino acids. Germline V lookup: CDR1 SGHTA, CDR2 FQGNSA. Deletions cut 5 bases from V and 10 bases from J, with 9 bases between. CDR3 in DNA: TGTGCCAGCAGCCCCAGGGCCTCACCCCTCCACTTT. It specifies CASSPRASPLHF.

This clone is labeled medium-sized (0.01 to 0.1%). The chain carries TRBV1 and TRBJ1-2. TRBV1 counts as a pseudogene. This CDR3 has 13 residues. CDR3: CTSSQLRGGGYTF. In DNA, the CDR3 is TGCACCAGCAGCCAGTTGAGGGGCGGTGGCTACACCTTC.

This chain connects TRBV28 to TRBJ1-5; the match to TRBD1 covers 12 bases. CDR1 is MDHEN, CDR2 SYDVKM, per germline. After removal of 5 bases from V and 6 bases from J, the junction contained 11 bases not matched to a gene. The CDR3 covers 17 residues. The CDR3 protein is CASSPLYGTGGGQPQHF. The CDR3 region has the DNA TGTGCCAGCAGTCCACTCTACGGGACAGGGGGCGGTCAGCCCCAGCATTTT.

V is TRBV6-1 and J is TRBJ2-2, with TRBD1 matching over 7 bases. The germline CDR1 and CDR2 sequences are MNHNS and SASEGT. V lost 8 bases, J lost 3 bases, and 6 bases stayed unmatched. The CDR3 spans 14 residues. The CDR3 reads CASCRGRDTGELFF. As DNA, the CDR3 is TGTGCCAGCTGTAGGGGGCGCGACACCGGGGAGCTGTTTTTT.

The chain couples TRBV6-5 to TRBJ2-7; 7 positions agree with TRBD2. Germline V gene sequence: CDR1 MNHEY, CDR2 SVGAGI. The V gene end was trimmed by 2 bases and the J gene end by 2 bases; junction bases not matched to a gene: 6. This CDR3 has 15 amino acids. CDR3 protein: CASSYVASGPYEQYF. CDR3 nucleotide sequence: TGTGCCAGCAGTTACGTAGCTAGCGGACCCTACGAGCAGTACTTC.

The chain links TRBV7-3 to TRBJ2-3; 8 nucleotides align to TRBD1. CDR1 SGHTA and CDR2 FQGTGA come from the germline V gene. The junction had 4 bases not matched to a gene; V was cut back by 4 bases and J by 4 bases. CDR3 length: 14 residues. CDR3: CASSSYRGADTQYF. The CDR3 region has the DNA TGTGCCAGCAGCTCCTACAGGGGGGCAGATACGCAGTATTTT.

The V gene is TRBV11-2, the J gene TRBJ2-7, with a tentative D call TRBD1 (6 bases). Germline V gene data show CDR1 as SGHAT and CDR2 as FQNNGV. V was clipped by 5 bases and J by 2 bases, with 16 bases between them. This CDR3 is 15 amino acids long. CDR3 bases: TGTGCCAGCAGCGGTACAGGACAGAGAGCCTACGAGCAGTACTTC. Protein sequence: CASSGTGQRAYEQYF.

This rearrangement joins TRBV5-1 to TRBJ2-5, with a possible D match to TRBD2 (6 bases). CDR3 size: 14 residues. Germline CDR1 is SGHRS and CDR2 is YFSETQ. V lost 2 bases, J lost 0 bases, and 8 bases lay in between. The CDR3 region has the DNA TGCGCCAGCAGCTTTTGGGGGGACCAAGAGACCCAGTACTTC. Translating gives CASSFWGDQETQYF.

This chain uses TRBV19 with TRBJ2-5; D may be TRBD2 (5 bases). Germline CDR1 and CDR2: LNHDA and SQIVND (reference sequence). Trimming took 2 bases from V and 5 from J, leaving 12 bases between them. The CDR3 length is 14 residues. CDR3 region: CASSISGIRETQYF. Written as DNA, the CDR3 is TGTGCCAGTAGTATATCGGGAATTCGGGAGACCCAGTACTTC.

V gene TRBV10-3 combines with J gene TRBJ2-5, with 8 bases lining up with TRBD1. The CDR3 spans 15 residues. Germline CDR1 and CDR2: ENHRY and SYGVKD. V shed 10 bases and J 2 bases; nucleotides not matched to a gene: 12. The CDR3 DNA reads as TGTGCCACGACTCAGGGGGCATTGGGTCAAGAGACCCAGTACTTC. Its protein product is CATTQGALGQETQYF.